This is a list of T cell receptor beta chains from one sample in a study of control samples from healthy donors and cancer patients. The assay was immunoSEQ multiplex PCR, and TCRdb's table has in-frame clones only and misses some. Of roughly 89,000 clones in the sample, 91% are singletons; the top ten hold 17%. The sequencing sample was made of blood. These receptors were obtained from a man aged 50 or older in good health. Each CDR3 is given without its conserved first and last residue.

v_gene: TRBV18; j_gene: TRBJ2-1; CDR3aa: ASSPGPGASSYNEQF
v_gene: TRBV5-1; j_gene: TRBJ2-1; CDR3aa: ASSLYRGNEQF
v_gene: TRBV4-2; j_gene: TRBJ2-1; CDR3aa: ASSRDLFNEQF
v_gene: TRBV2; j_gene: TRBJ1-5; CDR3aa: ASSYDRVDQPQH
v_gene: TRBV10-1; j_gene: TRBJ2-1; CDR3aa: ASSENRGQGNEQF
v_gene: TRBV5-1; j_gene: TRBJ2-7; CDR3aa: ASSWTGLNEQY
v_gene: TRBV29-1; j_gene: TRBJ1-2; CDR3aa: SALRQNDYT
v_gene: TRBV18; j_gene: TRBJ1-6; CDR3aa: ASSPSYNSPLH
v_gene: TRBV7-2; j_gene: TRBJ1-1; CDR3aa: ASRYGTMNTEAF
v_gene: TRBV18; j_gene: TRBJ1-5; CDR3aa: ASSRTGNQPQH
v_gene: TRBV18; j_gene: TRBJ1-5; CDR3aa: ASSRGRDQPQH
v_gene: TRBV29-1; j_gene: TRBJ2-4; CDR3aa: SVVGGHGEGAAKNIQY
v_gene: TRBV11-2; j_gene: TRBJ2-7; CDR3aa: ASSVTTGPSYEQY
v_gene: TRBV7-6; j_gene: TRBJ2-2; CDR3aa: ASSAVSGQGGGELF
v_gene: TRBV5-1; j_gene: TRBJ2-3; CDR3aa: ASSLSGGADTQY
v_gene: TRBV19; j_gene: TRBJ2-7; CDR3aa: ASSFGTGEQY
v_gene: TRBV5-6; j_gene: TRBJ2-1; CDR3aa: ASSPRGTVYNEQF
v_gene: TRBV10-3; j_gene: TRBJ2-7; CDR3aa: AISESDSPDEQY
v_gene: TRBV9; j_gene: TRBJ1-3; CDR3aa: ASSATGSSGNTIY
v_gene: TRBV7-2; j_gene: TRBJ1-1; CDR3aa: ASSYRDRGNTEAF
v_gene: TRBV5-4; j_gene: TRBJ1-2; CDR3aa: ASSPQGVNYGYT
v_gene: TRBV5-1; j_gene: TRBJ2-3; CDR3aa: ASSYSGGLLTDTQY
v_gene: TRBV29-1; j_gene: TRBJ2-7; CDR3aa: SATSLTGAGQY
v_gene: TRBV7-9; j_gene: TRBJ1-1; CDR3aa: ASKDRNTEAF
v_gene: TRBV25-1; j_gene: TRBJ1-3; CDR3aa: ASSKDRGNTIY
v_gene: TRBV2; j_gene: TRBJ1-1; CDR3aa: ASSESPNTEAF
v_gene: TRBV2; j_gene: TRBJ1-1; CDR3aa: ASAAQGLVRTEAF
v_gene: TRBV4-2; j_gene: TRBJ1-5; CDR3aa: ASSHPYEDGGYSNQPQH
v_gene: TRBV19; j_gene: TRBJ2-3; CDR3aa: ASTLGMGADTQY
v_gene: TRBV11-2; j_gene: TRBJ2-3; CDR3aa: ASSSRGGLASTDTQY
v_gene: TRBV12-3/TRBV12-4; j_gene: TRBJ2-3; CDR3aa: ASSQTGVVKY
v_gene: TRBV19; j_gene: TRBJ2-2; CDR3aa: ASQREANTGELF
v_gene: TRBV29-1; j_gene: TRBJ1-5; CDR3aa: SVGGQNQPQH
v_gene: TRBV6-5; j_gene: TRBJ2-7; CDR3aa: ASSRPESYEQY
v_gene: TRBV10-3; j_gene: TRBJ2-5; CDR3aa: AISDSIETQY
v_gene: TRBV5-1; j_gene: TRBJ2-3; CDR3aa: ASSSGQGTTDTQY
v_gene: TRBV18; j_gene: TRBJ1-5; CDR3aa: ASSRDRAGGNQPQH
v_gene: TRBV12-5; j_gene: TRBJ1-1; CDR3aa: ASLQGTQDTEAF
v_gene: TRBV10-2; j_gene: TRBJ1-1; CDR3aa: ASRAGTGRTEAF
v_gene: TRBV6-2/TRBV6-3; j_gene: TRBJ2-5; CDR3aa: ASSYPEGQGGVETQY
v_gene: TRBV7-8; j_gene: TRBJ1-2; CDR3aa: ASSLAGQGGLRGYT
v_gene: TRBV30; j_gene: TRBJ1-1; CDR3aa: AWGTVGSTEAF
v_gene: TRBV5-1; j_gene: TRBJ1-6; CDR3aa: ASSLTGEESPLH
v_gene: TRBV5-8; j_gene: TRBJ2-7; CDR3aa: ASSLGPTATYEQY
v_gene: TRBV7-8; j_gene: TRBJ1-5; CDR3aa: ASSLGWTELNQPQH
v_gene: TRBV5-1; j_gene: TRBJ1-1; CDR3aa: ASKKPNTEAF
v_gene: TRBV6-2/TRBV6-3; j_gene: TRBJ1-6; CDR3aa: ASSPDRVGDRGPLH
v_gene: TRBV5-1; j_gene: TRBJ2-7; CDR3aa: ASSFLPSDRTHSYEQY
v_gene: TRBV5-1; j_gene: TRBJ1-4; CDR3aa: ASSLGSGLNEKLF